A single T cell receptor (beta chain) is shown here with its context. This sample stems from a study of ipilimumab plus nivolumab after autologous stem cell transplantation. As for the study in general: A median of roughly eight nivolumab and 5 ipilimumab doses were given. DLBCL patients had primary refractory or relapsed disease.

Germline V gene sequence: CDR1 MNHEY, CDR2 SMNVEV (reference sequence). V gave up 3 bases and J gave up 2 bases, with 14 bases separating them. The CDR3 is made up of 15 amino acids. Patients got ipilimumab 1 mg/kg beginning 14 to 28 days post-transplant. Through week 26, nivolumab 3 mg/kg IV was given weeks 1, 4, 7, 10, then biweekly. Data came from immunoSEQ multiplex PCR; TCRdb stores just in-frame clones and leaves some out. The sample records about 84,000 clones, 83% being singletons. The V gene is TRBV27, the J gene TRBJ2-7; no firm D call. This material consisted of PBMCs, taken in a trial of ipilimumab plus nivolumab as post-transplant consolidation. The receptor was derived from a male donor with diffuse large B-cell lymphoma. Here the CDR3 DNA reads TGTGCCAGCAGTTTGAGTAGGGCTGTTGCCTACGAGCAGTACTTC. It specifies CASSLSRAVAYEQYF.